Listed below are T cell receptor beta chains from one sample, sequenced in a study of radiation and T cells in renal cell carcinoma. Profiling relied on immunoSEQ multiplex PCR, and the TCRdb table lists in-frame clones only, not all of them. Among 45,000 to 55,000 clones, about 80% were seen once, and the ten largest hold 25% to 35%. The input for sequencing was blood, taken from a patient whose treatment included radiotherapy and nephrectomy. All receptors come from a woman aged 65 to 85 with renal cell carcinoma. Both conserved end residues are part of each CDR3. A D gene is named only where the DNA matches it firmly. Rows give clone size only sometimes, using once, few, many, or a class for an expanded clone.

J | V | D | size | DNA | CDR3
TRBJ2-2 | TRBV27 | TRBD2 | few | TGTGCCAGCAGTCCGACTAGCGCCGGGGAGCTGTTTTTT | CASSPTSAGELFF
TRBJ2-6 | TRBV13 | NA | NA | TGTGCCAGCAGCTTAGAGGGCTCTGGGGCCAACGTCCTGACTTTC | CASSLEGSGANVLTF
TRBJ2-7 | TRBV7-6 | TRBD1 | many | TGTGCCAGCAGCGCCACAGGGGGGCAAGATTACGAGCAGTACTTC | CASSATGGQDYEQYF
TRBJ1-6 | TRBV30 | NA | NA | TGTGCCTGGAGTGGGACTCCCGGGGCCCTCCACTTT | CAWSGTPGALHF
TRBJ2-1 | TRBV10-2 | NA | few | TGCGCCAGCAGTCCAAGACTAGGGGGTGAGCAGTTCTTC | CASSPRLGGEQFF
TRBJ2-7 | TRBV19 | NA | NA | TGTGCCAGTAGTCCCAGTGGGGGGGCTAAGAACGAGCAGTACTTC | CASSPSGGAKNEQYF
TRBJ1-2 | TRBV5-5 | NA | NA | TGTGCCAGCAGCCTGTTTGGTGGCTACACCTTC | CASSLFGGYTF
TRBJ2-2 | TRBV5-8 | NA | NA | TGTGCCAGCAGCTTGAGTGGGGTCGGGGAGCTGTTTTTT | CASSLSGVGELFF
TRBJ1-2 | TRBV7-9 | NA | once | TGTGCCAGCAGCTTAGTACAGGTCGATGGCTACACCTTC | CASSLVQVDGYTF
TRBJ1-2 | TRBV10-1 | NA | NA | TGCGCCAGCAGTGAAATCAAAGACTCAGGTGCTAACTATGGCTACACCTTC | CASSEIKDSGANYGYTF
TRBJ2-7 | TRBV15 | TRBD1 | NA | TGTGCCACCAGCAGACACGACAGGGGTATGTACGAGCAGTACTTC | CATSRHDRGMYEQYF